This paragraph reports one TCR beta chain. Its antigen remains unidentified. Generated by immunoSEQ multiplex PCR, the TCRdb table keeps only in-frame clones and is missing some. The sample carries approximately 150,000 clones, approximately 81% recorded once. The sample comes from a study of PD-1 blockade in classical Hodgkin lymphoma. Study-wide results and limits: Newly diagnosed patients had diversity similar to the baseline diversity of complete responders.

Looked up from germline, CDR1 is GTSNPN and CDR2 is SVGIG (reference sequence). V dropped 1 base and J dropped 0 bases, with 16 bases sitting between them. The CDR3 consists of 16 residues. Each patient's relapse followed autologous stem cell transplantation, and brentuximab vedotin exposure varied. Complete response, partial response or progressive disease was each patient's best response. The gene calls are TRBV30 and TRBJ2-7, with D perhaps assigned TRBD1 or TRBD2 (5 bases each). The material was peripheral blood mononuclear cells (PBMCs), obtained before the second cycle of nivolumab. The TCR was taken from a human donor with classical Hodgkin lymphoma. CDR3 in amino acids: CAWSAPIGTRSYEQYF. CDR3 bases: TGTGCCTGGAGTGCCCCTATAGGGACCCGCTCCTACGAGCAGTACTTC. The variable domain in full, with the rest retrieved from reference TRBV30 and TRBJ2-7, is SQTIHQWPATLVQPVGSPLSLECTVEGTSNPNLYWYRQAAGRGLQLLFYSVGIGQISSEVPQNLSASRPQDRQFILSSKKLLLSDSGFYLCAWSAPIGTRSYEQYFGPGTRLTVT.